This T cell receptor (beta chain) was retrieved from a study of T cells in Graves' hyperthyroidism and ophthalmopathy. Findings of the study overall: Blood also contained most expanded thyroid clonotypes above 0.001.

Stable Graves' hyperthyroidism denoted no ophthalmopathy progression over 18 months. Clinical symptoms, serum thyroxine and TRAb, thyroid ultrasound and orbital computed tomography together formed the diagnostic basis. On this clonotype: The antigen remains unidentified.

J gave up 4 bases and V 10 bases, and 15 bases lay outside the gene matches. Per the germline V gene, CDR1 is SEHNR and CDR2 is FQNEAQ (reference sequence). The CDR3 runs 15 residues. Researchers took RNA transcripts and amplified the TCR beta CDR3 regions from them. First-round RT-PCR targeting the TCR CDR3 was performed with the HTBI primer set. A single record per CDR3 protein comes from TCRdb applying MiXCR to the multiplex PCR reads. There are about 690,000 distinct CDR3 sequences in the sample; 17% occur only once, and 15% to 19% lies in the top ten. Sequencing was done on a sample of blood. The V and J genes are TRBV7-9 and TRBJ2-5; 7 nucleotides agree with TRBD2. The receptor was derived from a man over 45 with Graves' hyperthyroidism. The DNA of the CDR3 is TGTGCCACACTCCGGGGCGGGAGAGGTCCAGAGACCCAGTACTTC. Its protein product is CATLRGGRGPETQYF.